The 9 T cell receptor beta chains below come from one sample, sequenced in a study of shared clonotypes between healthy human individuals. Clones were read by immunoSEQ multiplex PCR, and TCRdb kept only the in-frame ones, dropping some. Of more than 2,000,000 clones in the sample, just over 90% are singletons; the top ten hold over 0.12%. Sequenced: naive CD4+ T cells sorted from blood. Subset denoted: CD45RA+ positively selected. Receptors originate from a man aged 18 to 35 in good health.

The CDR3 bases are TGCGCCAGCAGCAAGTTGACCGGGACACAAGGGCCTAACTATGGCTACACCTTC. This encodes CASSKLTGTQGPNYGYTF. The rearrangement joins TRBV5-1 to TRBJ1-2, with D possibly being TRBD1 (6 bases). CDR1 is SGHRS and CDR2 is YFSETQ in the germline V gene. The CDR3 sequence is 18 residues long. V dropped 4 bases and J dropped 0 bases, with 22 bases sitting between them.

The count of this clone is one. The CDR3 DNA is TGTGCCTGGAGTGTCGGGACAGGCCAAGAAAAACTGTTTTTT. This translates into CAWSVGTGQEKLFF. The chain is built from TRBV30 and TRBJ1-4; TRBD1 aligns across 8 bases. CDR1 GTSNPN and CDR2 SVGIG come from the germline V gene (reference sequence). V dropped 0 bases and J dropped 8; count of bases not matched to a gene: 5. The CDR3 is 14 amino acids.

In this sample, this clone turned up once. The CDR3 spells CAIRKTSGSYEQYF. CDR3 DNA: TGTGCCATCAGGAAGACTAGCGGCTCCTACGAGCAGTACTTC. This chain links TRBV10-3 with TRBJ2-7, with 9 bases that match TRBD2. Germline trimming cut 6 bases from V and 0 bases from J; bases unmatched to any gene: 3. Germline CDR1 is ENHRY and CDR2 is SYGVKD. The CDR3 length is 14 residues.

The chain has TRBV6-6 and TRBJ1-6; tentative D call: TRBD1 (6 bases). Germline-derived CDR1 and CDR2 are MNHNY and SVGAGI (reference sequence). This CDR3 spans 15 amino acids. The V gene lost 6 bases and the J gene lost 6 bases, with 15 bases spanning the gap. The CDR3 loop is CASSRRGDGNSPLHF. The CDR3 DNA sequence: TGTGCCAGCAGCCGGAGGGGGGACGGTAATTCACCCCTCCACTTT.

This clone was detected once. The chain has TRBV6-1 and TRBJ1-5, with D maybe TRBD1 (6 bases). V was pared by 8 bases and J by 1 base, with 15 bases between. CDR1 and CDR2 (germline): MNHNS, SASEGT. The CDR3 totals 15 residues. DNA of the CDR3: TGTGCCAGCCTAACAGGGATAAGGAGCAATCAGCCCCAGCATTTT. Translated, it gives CASLTGIRSNQPQHF.

This clone was counted once. This chain connects TRBV18 to TRBJ2-3, with 10 bases fitting TRBD1. The J segment lost 1 base and the V segment lost 2 bases, leaving 3 bases of the junction unmatched. This CDR3 is built from 16 residues. Looked up from germline, CDR1 is KGHSH and CDR2 is LQKENI. The CDR3 reads CASSPKTGGRTDTQYF. CDR3 nucleotides: TGTGCCAGCTCACCAAAGACAGGGGGCCGCACAGATACGCAGTATTTT.

This clone was observed once. The same CDR3 arises from other DNA sequences in this sample as well. The gene calls are TRBV5-6 and TRBJ2-3, with D possibly being TRBD2 (6 bases). Germline values: CDR1 SGHDT, CDR2 YYEEEE. Deletions cut 4 bases from V and 5 bases from J, with 11 bases between. The CDR3 has 13 amino acids. CDR3 DNA: TGTGCCAGCAGCCCTCAGGGAGGAGATACGCAGTATTTT. Translated, it gives CASSPQGGDTQYF.

For the CDR3, the DNA is TGTGCCAGCAGTTTAGAAGGGGAACTTGGCTACACCTTC. Protein product: CASSLEGELGYTF. This rearrangement joins TRBV28 to TRBJ1-2; D perhaps matches TRBD1 (5 bases). Trimming left V 2 bases short and J 7 bases short, with 11 bases between. The CDR3 totals 13 residues. From germline, CDR1 is MDHEN and CDR2 SYDVKM.

This chain uses TRBV12-2 with TRBJ2-1; TRBD2, as called in the table, went unchecked against the DNA. TRBV12-2 is recorded as a pseudogene. The CDR3 has 17 amino acids. As DNA, the CDR3 is TGTGCAAGTCGCATGAAGCCGGGACTAGCCCCCTACAATGAGCAGTTCTTC. Its translation: CASRMKPGLAPYNEQFF.